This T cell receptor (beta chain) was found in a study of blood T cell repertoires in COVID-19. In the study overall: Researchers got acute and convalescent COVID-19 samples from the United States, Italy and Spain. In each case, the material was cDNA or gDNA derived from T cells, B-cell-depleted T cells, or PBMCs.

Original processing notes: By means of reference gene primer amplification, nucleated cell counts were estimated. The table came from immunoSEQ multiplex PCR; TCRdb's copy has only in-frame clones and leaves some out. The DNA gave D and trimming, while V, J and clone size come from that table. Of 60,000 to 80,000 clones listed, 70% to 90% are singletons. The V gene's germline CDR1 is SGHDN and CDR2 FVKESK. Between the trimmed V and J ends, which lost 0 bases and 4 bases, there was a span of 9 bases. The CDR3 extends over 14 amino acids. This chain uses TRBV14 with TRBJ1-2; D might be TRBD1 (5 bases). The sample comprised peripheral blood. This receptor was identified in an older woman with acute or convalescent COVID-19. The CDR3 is CASSQERGVYGYTF. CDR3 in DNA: TGTGCCAGCAGCCAAGAGCGGGGCGTCTATGGCTACACCTTC.